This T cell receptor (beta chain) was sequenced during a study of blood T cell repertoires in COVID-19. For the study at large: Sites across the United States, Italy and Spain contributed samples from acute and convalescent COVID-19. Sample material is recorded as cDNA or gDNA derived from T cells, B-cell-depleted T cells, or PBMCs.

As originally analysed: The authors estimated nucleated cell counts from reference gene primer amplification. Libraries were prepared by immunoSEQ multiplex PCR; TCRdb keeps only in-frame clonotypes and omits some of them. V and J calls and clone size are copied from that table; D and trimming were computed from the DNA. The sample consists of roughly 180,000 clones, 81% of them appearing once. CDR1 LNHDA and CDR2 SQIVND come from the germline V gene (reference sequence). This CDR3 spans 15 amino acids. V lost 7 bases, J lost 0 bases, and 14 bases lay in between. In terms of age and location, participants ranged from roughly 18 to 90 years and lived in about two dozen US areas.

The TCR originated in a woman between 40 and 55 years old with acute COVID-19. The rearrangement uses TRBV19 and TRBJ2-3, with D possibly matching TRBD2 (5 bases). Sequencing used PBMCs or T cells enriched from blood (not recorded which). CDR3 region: CASTKGGPSTDTQYF. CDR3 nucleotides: TGTGCCAGTACGAAGGGCGGGCCCAGCACAGATACGCAGTATTTT. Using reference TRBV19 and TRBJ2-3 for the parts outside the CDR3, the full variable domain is DGGITQSPKYLFRKEGQNVTLSCEQNLNHDAMYWYRQDPGQGLRLIYYSQIVNDFQKGDIAEGYSVSREKKESFPLTVTSAQKNPTAFYLCASTKGGPSTDTQYFGPGTRLTVL.